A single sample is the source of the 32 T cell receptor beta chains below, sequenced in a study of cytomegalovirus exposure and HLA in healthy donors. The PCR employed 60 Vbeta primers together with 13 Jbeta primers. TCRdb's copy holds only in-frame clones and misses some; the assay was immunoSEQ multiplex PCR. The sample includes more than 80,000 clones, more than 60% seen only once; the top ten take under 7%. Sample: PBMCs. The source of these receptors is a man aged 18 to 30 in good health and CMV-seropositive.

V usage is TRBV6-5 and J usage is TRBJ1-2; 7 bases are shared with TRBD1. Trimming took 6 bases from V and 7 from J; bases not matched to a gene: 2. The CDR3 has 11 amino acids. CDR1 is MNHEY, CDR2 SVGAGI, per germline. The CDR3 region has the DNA TGTGCCAGCAGAACAGGGGTTGGCTACACCTTC. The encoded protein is CASRTGVGYTF.

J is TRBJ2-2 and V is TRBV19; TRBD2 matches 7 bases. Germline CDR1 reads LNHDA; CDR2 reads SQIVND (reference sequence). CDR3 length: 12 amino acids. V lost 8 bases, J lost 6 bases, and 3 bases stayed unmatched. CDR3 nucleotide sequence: TGTGCCAGTCTGGGGGGGGCCGGGGAGCTGTTTTTT. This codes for CASLGGAGELFF.

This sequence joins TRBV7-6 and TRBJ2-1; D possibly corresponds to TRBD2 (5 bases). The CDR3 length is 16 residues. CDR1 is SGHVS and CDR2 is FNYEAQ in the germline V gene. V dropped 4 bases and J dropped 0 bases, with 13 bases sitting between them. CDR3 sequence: CASSSSLGSSYNEQFF. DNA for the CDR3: TGTGCCAGCAGCTCCAGCCTAGGGAGCTCCTACAATGAGCAGTTCTTC.

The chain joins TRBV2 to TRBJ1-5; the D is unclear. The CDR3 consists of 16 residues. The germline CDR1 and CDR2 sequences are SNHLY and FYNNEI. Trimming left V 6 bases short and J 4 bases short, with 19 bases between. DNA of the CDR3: TGTGCCAGCAGAGCCGACGGAGGGTTTCAAAATCAGCCCCAGCATTTT. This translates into CASRADGGFQNQPQHF.

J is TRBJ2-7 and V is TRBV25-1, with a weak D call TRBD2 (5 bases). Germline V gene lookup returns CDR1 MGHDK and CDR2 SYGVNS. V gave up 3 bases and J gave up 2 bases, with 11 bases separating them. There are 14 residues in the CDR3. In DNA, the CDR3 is TGTGCCAGCAGTGACCAGCGGCCCCCCTACGAGCAGTACTTC. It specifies CASSDQRPPYEQYF.

The CDR3 protein is CARGGGENTEAFF. In DNA form, the CDR3 reads TGTGCCAGAGGCGGAGGGGAGAACACTGAAGCTTTCTTT. The rearrangement uses TRBV6-4 and TRBJ1-1; perhaps TRBD1 as D (5 bases). The CDR3 is made up of 13 amino acids. V was shortened by 9 bases and J by 1 base, with 12 bases between the two germline ends. Germline CDR1 MRHNA, CDR2 SNTAGT.

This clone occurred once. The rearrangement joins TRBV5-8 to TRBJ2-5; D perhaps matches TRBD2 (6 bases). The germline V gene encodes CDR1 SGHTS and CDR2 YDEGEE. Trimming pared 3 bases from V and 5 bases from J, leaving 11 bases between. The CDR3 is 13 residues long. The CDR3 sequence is CASSSGGEETQYF. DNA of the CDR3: TGTGCCAGCAGCTCAGGAGGGGAGGAGACCCAGTACTTC.

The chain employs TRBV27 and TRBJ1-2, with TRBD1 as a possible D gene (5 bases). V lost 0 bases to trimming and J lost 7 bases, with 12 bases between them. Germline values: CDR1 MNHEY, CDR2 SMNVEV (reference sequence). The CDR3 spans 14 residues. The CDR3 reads CASSLSGGGPGYTF. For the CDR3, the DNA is TGTGCCAGCAGTTTATCGGGGGGGGGTCCTGGCTACACCTTC.

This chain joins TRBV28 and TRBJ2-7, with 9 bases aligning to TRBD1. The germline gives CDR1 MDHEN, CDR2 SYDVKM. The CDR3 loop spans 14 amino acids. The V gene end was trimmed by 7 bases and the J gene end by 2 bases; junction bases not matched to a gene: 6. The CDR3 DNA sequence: TGTGCCAGCACCCCGGGACAGGGTACCTACGAGCAGTACTTC. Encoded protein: CASTPGQGTYEQYF.

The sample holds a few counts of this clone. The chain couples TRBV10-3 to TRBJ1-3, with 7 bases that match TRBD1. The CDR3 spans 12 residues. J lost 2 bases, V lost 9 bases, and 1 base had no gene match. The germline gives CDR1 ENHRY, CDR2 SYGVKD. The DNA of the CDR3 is TGTGCCATTCAGGGGGCTGGAAACACCATATATTTT. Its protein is CAIQGAGNTIYF.

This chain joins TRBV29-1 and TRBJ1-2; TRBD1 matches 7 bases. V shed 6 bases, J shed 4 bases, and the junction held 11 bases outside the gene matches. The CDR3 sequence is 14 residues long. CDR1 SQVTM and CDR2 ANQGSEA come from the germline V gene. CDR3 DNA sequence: TGCAGCGTCAAAAGGGGGGACAGCGCCTATGGCTACACCTTC. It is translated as CSVKRGDSAYGYTF.

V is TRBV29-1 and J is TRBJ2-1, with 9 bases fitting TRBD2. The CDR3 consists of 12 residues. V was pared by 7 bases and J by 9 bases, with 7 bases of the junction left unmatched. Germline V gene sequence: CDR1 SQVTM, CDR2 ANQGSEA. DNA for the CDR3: TGCAGCGCCGGATGGCGGGAGGGTGAGCAGTTCTTC. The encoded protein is CSAGWREGEQFF.

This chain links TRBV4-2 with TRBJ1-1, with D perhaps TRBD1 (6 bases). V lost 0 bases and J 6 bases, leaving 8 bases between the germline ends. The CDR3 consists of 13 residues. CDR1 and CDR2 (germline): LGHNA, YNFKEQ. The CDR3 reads CASSQDSGAEAFF. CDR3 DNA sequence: TGTGCCAGCAGCCAAGATTCAGGGGCTGAAGCTTTCTTT.

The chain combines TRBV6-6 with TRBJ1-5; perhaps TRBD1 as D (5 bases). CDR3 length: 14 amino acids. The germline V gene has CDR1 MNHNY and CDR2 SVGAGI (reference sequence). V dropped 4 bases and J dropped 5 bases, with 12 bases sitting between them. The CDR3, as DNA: TGTGCCAGCAGTTCGGACTGGGGGGATCAGCCCCAGCATTTT. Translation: CASSSDWGDQPQHF.

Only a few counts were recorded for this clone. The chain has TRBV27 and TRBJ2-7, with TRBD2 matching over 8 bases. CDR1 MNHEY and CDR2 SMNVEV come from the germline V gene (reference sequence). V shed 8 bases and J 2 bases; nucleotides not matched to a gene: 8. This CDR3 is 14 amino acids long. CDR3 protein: CASGRGGPAYEQYF. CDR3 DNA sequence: TGTGCCAGCGGCCGGGGGGGCCCCGCCTACGAGCAGTACTTC.

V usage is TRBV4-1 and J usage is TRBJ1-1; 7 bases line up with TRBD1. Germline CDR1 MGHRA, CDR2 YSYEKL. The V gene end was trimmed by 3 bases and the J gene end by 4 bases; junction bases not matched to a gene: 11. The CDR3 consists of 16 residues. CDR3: CASSQPLTGYVTEAFF. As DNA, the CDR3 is TGCGCCAGCAGCCAGCCTCTGACAGGGTATGTCACTGAAGCTTTCTTT.

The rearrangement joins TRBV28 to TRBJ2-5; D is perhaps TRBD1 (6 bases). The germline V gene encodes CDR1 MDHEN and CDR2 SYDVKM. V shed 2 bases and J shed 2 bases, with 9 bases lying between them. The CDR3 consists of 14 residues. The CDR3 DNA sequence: TGTGCCAGCAGTTTAGGGACACTACAAGAGACCCAGTACTTC. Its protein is CASSLGTLQETQYF.

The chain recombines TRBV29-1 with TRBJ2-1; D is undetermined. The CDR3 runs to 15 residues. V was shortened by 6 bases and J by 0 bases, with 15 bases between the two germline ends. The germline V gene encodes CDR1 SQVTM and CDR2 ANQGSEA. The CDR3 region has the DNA TGCAGCGTCGCAAGCCTAGTAACCTCCTACAATGAGCAGTTCTTC. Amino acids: CSVASLVTSYNEQFF.

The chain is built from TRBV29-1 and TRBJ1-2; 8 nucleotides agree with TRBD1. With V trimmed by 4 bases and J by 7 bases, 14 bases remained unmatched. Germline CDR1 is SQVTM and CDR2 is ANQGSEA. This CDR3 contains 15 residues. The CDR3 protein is CSVGALAGTGGGYTF. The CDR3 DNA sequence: TGCAGCGTTGGGGCTCTGGCAGGGACAGGAGGTGGCTACACCTTC.

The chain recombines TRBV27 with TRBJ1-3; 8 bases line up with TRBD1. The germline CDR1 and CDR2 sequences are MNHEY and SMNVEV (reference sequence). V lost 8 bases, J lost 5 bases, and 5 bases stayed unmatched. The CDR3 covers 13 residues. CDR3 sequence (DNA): TGTGCCAGCTCAGGACAGGGAAGAAACACCATATATTTT. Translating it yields CASSGQGRNTIYF.

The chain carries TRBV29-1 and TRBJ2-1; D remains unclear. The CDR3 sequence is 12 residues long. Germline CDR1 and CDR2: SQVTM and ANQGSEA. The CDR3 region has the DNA TGCACCGCCGGTAGCTCCTACAATGAGCAGTTCTTC. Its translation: CTAGSSYNEQFF.

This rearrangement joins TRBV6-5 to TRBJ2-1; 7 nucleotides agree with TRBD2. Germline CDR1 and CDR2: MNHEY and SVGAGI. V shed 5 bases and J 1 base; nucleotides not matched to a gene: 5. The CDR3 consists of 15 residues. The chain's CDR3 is CASSRAGPSYNEQFF. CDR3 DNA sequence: TGTGCCAGCAGTCGAGCGGGGCCATCCTACAATGAGCAGTTCTTC.

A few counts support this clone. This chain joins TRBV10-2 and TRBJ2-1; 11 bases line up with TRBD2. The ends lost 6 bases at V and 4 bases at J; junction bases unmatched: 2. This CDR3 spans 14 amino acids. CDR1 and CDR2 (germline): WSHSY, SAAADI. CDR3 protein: CASSTSGGYNEQFF. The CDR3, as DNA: TGCGCCAGCAGCACTAGCGGGGGTTACAATGAGCAGTTCTTC.

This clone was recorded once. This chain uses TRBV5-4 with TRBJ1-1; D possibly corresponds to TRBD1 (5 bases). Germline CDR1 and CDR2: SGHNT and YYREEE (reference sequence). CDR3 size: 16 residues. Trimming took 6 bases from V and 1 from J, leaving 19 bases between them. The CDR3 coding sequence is TGTGCCAGCAACTGGGGCCTACCTTTGGGGAACACTGAAGCTTTCTTT. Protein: CASNWGLPLGNTEAFF.

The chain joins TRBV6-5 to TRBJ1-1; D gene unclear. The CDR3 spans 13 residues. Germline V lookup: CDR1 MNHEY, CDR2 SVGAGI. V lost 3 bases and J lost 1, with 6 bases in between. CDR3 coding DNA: TGTGCCAGCAGTTATGAGTGGAACACTGAAGCTTTCTTT. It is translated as CASSYEWNTEAFF.

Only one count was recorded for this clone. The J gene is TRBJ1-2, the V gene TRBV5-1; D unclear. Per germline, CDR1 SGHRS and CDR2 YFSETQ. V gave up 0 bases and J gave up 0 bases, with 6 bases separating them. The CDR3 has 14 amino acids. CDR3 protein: CASSLEQANYGYTF. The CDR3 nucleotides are TGCGCCAGCAGCTTGGAACAAGCTAACTATGGCTACACCTTC.

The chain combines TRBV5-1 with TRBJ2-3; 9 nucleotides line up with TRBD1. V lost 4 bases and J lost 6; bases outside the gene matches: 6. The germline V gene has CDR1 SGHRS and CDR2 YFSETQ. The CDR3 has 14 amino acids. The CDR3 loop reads CASSGRDRADTQYF. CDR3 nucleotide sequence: TGCGCCAGCAGCGGCCGGGACAGGGCGGATACGCAGTATTTT.

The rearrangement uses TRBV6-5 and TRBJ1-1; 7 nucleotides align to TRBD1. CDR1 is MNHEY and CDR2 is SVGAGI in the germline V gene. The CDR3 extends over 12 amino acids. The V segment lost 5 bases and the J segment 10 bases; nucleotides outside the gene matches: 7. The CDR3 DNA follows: TGTGCCAGCAGTCAAACCACAGGGGTAGCTTTCTTT. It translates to CASSQTTGVAFF.

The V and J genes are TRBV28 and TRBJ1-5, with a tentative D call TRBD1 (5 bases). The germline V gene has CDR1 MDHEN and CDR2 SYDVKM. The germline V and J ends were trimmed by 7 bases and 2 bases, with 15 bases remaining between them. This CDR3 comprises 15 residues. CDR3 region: CASKSSGGGNQPQHF. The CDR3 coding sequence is TGTGCCAGCAAATCGTCGGGGGGTGGCAATCAGCCCCAGCATTTT.

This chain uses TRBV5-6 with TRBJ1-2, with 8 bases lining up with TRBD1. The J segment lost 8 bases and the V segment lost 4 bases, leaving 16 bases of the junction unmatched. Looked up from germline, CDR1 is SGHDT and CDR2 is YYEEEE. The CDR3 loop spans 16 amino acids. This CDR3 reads CASSRKTFRGREGYTF. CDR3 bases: TGTGCCAGCAGCCGCAAAACGTTCAGGGGGCGAGAGGGCTACACCTTC.

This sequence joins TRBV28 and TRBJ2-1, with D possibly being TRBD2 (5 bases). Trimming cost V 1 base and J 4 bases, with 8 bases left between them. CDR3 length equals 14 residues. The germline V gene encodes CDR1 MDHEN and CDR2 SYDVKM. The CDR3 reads CASSLYGIYNEQFF. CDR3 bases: TGTGCCAGCAGTTTATACGGGATTTACAATGAGCAGTTCTTC.

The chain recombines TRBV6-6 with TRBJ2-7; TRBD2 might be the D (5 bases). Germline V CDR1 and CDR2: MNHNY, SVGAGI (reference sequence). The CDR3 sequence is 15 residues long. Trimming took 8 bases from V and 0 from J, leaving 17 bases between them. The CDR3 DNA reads TGTGCCAGCCAGATTTCCGGGGATATCTCCTACGAGCAGTACTTC. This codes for CASQISGDISYEQYF.